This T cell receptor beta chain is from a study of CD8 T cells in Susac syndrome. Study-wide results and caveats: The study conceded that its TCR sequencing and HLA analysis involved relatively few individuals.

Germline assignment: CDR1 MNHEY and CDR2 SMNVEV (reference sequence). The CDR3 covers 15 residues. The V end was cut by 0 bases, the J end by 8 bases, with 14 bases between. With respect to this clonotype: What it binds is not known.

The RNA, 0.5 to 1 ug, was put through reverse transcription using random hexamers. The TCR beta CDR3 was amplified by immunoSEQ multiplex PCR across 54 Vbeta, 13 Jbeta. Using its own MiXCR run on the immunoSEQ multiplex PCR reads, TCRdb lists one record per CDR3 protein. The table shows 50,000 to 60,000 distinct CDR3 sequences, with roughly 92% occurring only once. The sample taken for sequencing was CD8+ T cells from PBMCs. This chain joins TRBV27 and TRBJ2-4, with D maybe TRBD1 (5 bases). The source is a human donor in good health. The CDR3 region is CASSLSSGFWDIQYF. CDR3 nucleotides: TGTGCCAGCAGTTTATCTTCAGGGTTTTGGGACATTCAGTACTTC.